This TCR beta chain was sequenced for a study of blood T cell repertoires in COVID-19. About the study: Acute-phase and convalescent COVID-19 samples originated in the United States, Italy and Spain. T cells, B-cell-depleted T cells, or PBMCs provided the cDNA or gDNA that served as material.

Profiling relied on immunoSEQ multiplex PCR, and the TCRdb table lists in-frame clones only, not all of them. The data hold almost 30,000 clones, with 80% observed a single time. This CDR3 has 13 residues. Trimming removed 6 bases from V and 6 bases from J, with 13 bases in between. The germline V gene has CDR1 SNHLY and CDR2 FYNNEI. The receptor was derived from an older woman with acute or convalescent COVID-19. Sequenced material: peripheral blood. This chain connects TRBV2 to TRBJ2-3, with a tentative D call TRBD2 (5 bases). The CDR3 reads CASSHTEADTQYF. CDR3 nucleotide sequence: TGTGCCAGCAGCCATACGGAGGCCGATACGCAGTATTTT.